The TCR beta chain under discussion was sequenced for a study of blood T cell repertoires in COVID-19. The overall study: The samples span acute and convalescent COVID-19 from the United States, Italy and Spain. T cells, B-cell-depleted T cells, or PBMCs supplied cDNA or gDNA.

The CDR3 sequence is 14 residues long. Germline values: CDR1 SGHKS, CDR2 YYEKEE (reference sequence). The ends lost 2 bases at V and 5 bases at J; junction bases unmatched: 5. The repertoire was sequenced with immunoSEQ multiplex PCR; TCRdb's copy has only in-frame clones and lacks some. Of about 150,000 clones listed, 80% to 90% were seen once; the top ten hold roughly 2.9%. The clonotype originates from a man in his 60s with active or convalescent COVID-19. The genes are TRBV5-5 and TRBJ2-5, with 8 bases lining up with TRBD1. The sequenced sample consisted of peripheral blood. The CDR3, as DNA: TGTGCCAGCAGCTTCCTGGACAGGGATGAGACCCAGTACTTC. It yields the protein CASSFLDRDETQYF.